This TCR beta chain appears in the sequencing data of a study of shared clonotypes between healthy human individuals. As to this clone: What it binds is not known.

Broader study findings: Sequencing depth was a factor that was expected to affect clonotype sharing among donors.

Trimming took off 6 bases at V and 1 base at J, with 18 bases between the two ends. The germline CDR1 and CDR2 sequences are SGHRS and YFSETQ. CDR3 length equals 16 residues. Measured with immunoSEQ multiplex PCR; TCRdb has only the in-frame clones, and not every one. The sample has over a million clones, roughly 98.5% seen once; the top ten hold 0.36%. Every donor, a Caucasian adult, lived in Nashville, Tennessee. Sequencing input: naive CD4+ T cells sorted from blood. Subset: CD45RA+ positively selected. The chain is built from TRBV5-1 and TRBJ2-3, with no clear D. This TCR was recovered from a man under 40 in good health. For the CDR3, the DNA is TGCGCCAGCACCCCTCGAAGTCGCGGAGGCACAGATACGCAGTATTTT. Its protein is CASTPRSRGGTDTQYF.